The next 23 T cell receptor beta chains were all read from a single sample in a study of shared clonotypes between healthy human individuals. Sequencing was performed with immunoSEQ multiplex PCR; in TCRdb, only in-frame clones are kept and a portion is missing. The table lists around 550,000 clones, 90% to 96% of them singletons. Sequencing was carried out using naive CD4+ T cells sorted from blood. Subset reported: CD45RA+ positively selected. These receptors originate from a woman between 25 and 40 years old in good health.

A few counts support this clone. The rearrangement uses TRBV18 and TRBJ1-1; 9 bases are a match to TRBD1. With 3 bases clipped from V and 1 base from J, the junction kept 6 bases outside the gene matches. The germline V gene has CDR1 KGHSH and CDR2 LQKENI. This CDR3 has 16 residues. CDR3: CASSPDRGPSNTEAFF. In DNA, the CDR3 is TGTGCCAGCTCACCGGACAGGGGACCTTCGAACACTGAAGCTTTCTTT.

V usage is TRBV10-3 and J usage is TRBJ1-1; D unclear. The CDR3 has 11 amino acids. V was pared by 8 bases and J by 1 base, with 5 bases between. Germline values: CDR1 ENHRY, CDR2 SYGVKD. The CDR3 region is CAIGQNTEAFF. The CDR3 nucleotides read TGTGCCATCGGTCAGAACACTGAAGCTTTCTTT.

This clone was counted a few times. The chain combines TRBV19 with TRBJ1-1, with 9 bases lining up with TRBD1. V dropped 1 base and J dropped 11; count of bases not matched to a gene: 2. Germline loops: CDR1 LNHDA, CDR2 SQIVND (reference sequence). CDR3 length equals 12 residues. CDR3 loop: CASSIAGTGAFF. For the CDR3, the DNA is TGTGCCAGTAGTATAGCCGGGACAGGGGCTTTCTTT.

The chain has TRBV28 and TRBJ1-5, with 10 bases identical to TRBD1. The germline CDR1 and CDR2 sequences are MDHEN and SYDVKM. Trimming removed 5 bases from V and 6 bases from J; junction bases left unmatched: 7. The CDR3 has 15 amino acids. The CDR3 DNA follows: TGTGCCAGCAGTCGGTCCCGGACAGGGGGTCAGCCCCAGCATTTT. The encoded protein is CASSRSRTGGQPQHF.

Regarding this clone: The same CDR3 is also encoded by other DNA sequences in this sample. V is TRBV7-8 and J is TRBJ2-7, with a weak D call TRBD2 (6 bases). This CDR3 is built from 15 residues. The V end was cut by 0 bases, the J end by 4 bases, with 13 bases between. From germline, CDR1 is SGHVS and CDR2 FQNEAQ. CDR3 sequence: CASSLAGGTLYEQYF. In DNA, the CDR3 is TGTGCCAGCAGCTTAGCCGGCGGGACCTTGTACGAGCAGTACTTC.

The gene calls are TRBV19 and TRBJ1-1; D gene uncertain. CDR1 and CDR2 (germline): LNHDA, SQIVND (reference sequence). Between the trimmed V and J ends, which lost 3 bases and 2 bases, there was a span of 10 bases. CDR3 length: 14 amino acids. CDR3 residues: CASSIEIPNTEAFF. DNA of the CDR3: TGTGCCAGTAGTATTGAGATCCCAAACACTGAAGCTTTCTTT.

The CDR3 loop reads CASSLLMRGEGYTF. In nucleotides, the CDR3 is TGTGCCAGCAGTTTACTTATGCGCGGGGAGGGCTACACCTTC. The chain employs TRBV28 and TRBJ1-2, with D uncertain. Trimming pared 2 bases from V and 8 bases from J, leaving 15 bases between. This CDR3 has 14 residues. Germline loops: CDR1 MDHEN, CDR2 SYDVKM.

The V call is TRBV5-4, the J call TRBJ2-7, with 10 bases aligning to TRBD2. CDR3 length: 15 amino acids. Germline lookup yields CDR1 SGHNT and CDR2 YYREEE (reference sequence). Trimming took 4 bases from V and 1 from J; bases not matched to a gene: 5. The CDR3 spells CASSPGLAESYEQYF. In DNA, the CDR3 is TGTGCCAGCAGCCCCGGACTAGCGGAATCCTACGAGCAGTACTTC. The whole variable domain, remainder taken from reference TRBV5-4 and TRBJ2-7, is ETGVTQSPTHLIKTRGQQVTLRCSSQSGHNTVSWYQQALGQGPQFIFQYYREEENGRGNFPPRFSGLQFPNYSSELNVNALELDDSALYLCASSPGLAESYEQYFGPGTRLTVT.

The rearrangement uses TRBV5-1 and TRBJ2-4; TRBD2 is a possible D gene (5 bases). Trimming removed 4 bases at V and 3 bases at J, with 11 bases between. The CDR3 length is 14 residues. Germline values: CDR1 SGHRS, CDR2 YFSETQ. CDR3 amino acids: CASSLGEGKNIQYF. CDR3 DNA sequence: TGCGCCAGCAGCCTGGGTGAGGGCAAAAACATTCAGTACTTC.

This clone was detected once. The chain joins TRBV11-1 to TRBJ2-7, with D perhaps TRBD1 (6 bases). Germline V gives CDR1 SGHAT, CDR2 FQDESV (reference sequence). The CDR3 runs to 14 residues. Trimming stripped 8 bases from V and 2 bases from J, with 16 bases between. The CDR3 loop reads CASGKTGHPYEQYF. The CDR3 DNA is TGTGCCAGCGGAAAAACGGGACATCCCTACGAGCAGTACTTC.

This clone was picked up one time. J is TRBJ2-2 and V is TRBV29-1, with no clear D. Germline V gene lookup returns CDR1 SQVTM and CDR2 ANQGSEA. This CDR3 spans 13 amino acids. Trimming removed 2 bases at V and 3 bases at J, with 7 bases between. The CDR3 sequence: CSVEQRYTGELFF. The CDR3 nucleotides are TGCAGCGTTGAACAGAGGTACACCGGGGAGCTGTTTTTT.

The V call is TRBV21-1, the J call TRBJ2-2; TRBD2, the table's D call, lacks a check against the DNA. TRBV21-1 is recorded as a pseudogene. The CDR3 totals 16 residues. CDR3 amino acids: CASSKSGRALGGELFF. The CDR3 coding sequence is TGTGCCAGCAGCAAAAGCGGGAGGGCCCTGGGCGGGGAGCTGTTTTTT.

The rearrangement joins TRBV10-2 to TRBJ1-5, with 7 bases identical to TRBD1. The germline CDR1 and CDR2 sequences are WSHSY and SAAADI. This CDR3 is built from 13 residues. V lost 7 bases to trimming and J lost 4 bases; unmatched junction nucleotides: 4. CDR3 protein: CASNQGGNQPQHF. In nucleotides, the CDR3 is TGCGCCAGCAACCAGGGGGGGAATCAGCCCCAGCATTTT.

The chain joins TRBV11-2 to TRBJ2-5, with D possibly TRBD1 on 5 matching bases. Germline CDR1 is SGHAT and CDR2 is FQNNGV. Trimming shortened V by 3 bases and J by 2 bases, and 13 bases separated the two germline ends. This CDR3 spans 15 amino acids. Here the CDR3 reads CASSFEGHRQETQYF. For the CDR3, the DNA is TGTGCCAGCAGCTTCGAAGGACACCGACAAGAGACCCAGTACTTC.

V usage is TRBV19 and J usage is TRBJ2-4; TRBD1 or TRBD2 may be the D gene (5 bases each). Germline V CDR1 and CDR2: LNHDA, SQIVND (reference sequence). The V and J ends lost 5 bases and 3 bases respectively, with 20 bases between them. The CDR3 has 17 residues. The CDR3 bases are TGTGCCAGTAGTCTTCTAGGGGTGGAGGACTTCAAAAACATTCAGTACTTC. Its protein is CASSLLGVEDFKNIQYF.

The V gene is TRBV19, the J gene TRBJ2-5; unclear D gene. V lost 5 bases and J 1 base, leaving 5 bases between the germline ends. CDR3 length: 12 residues. Germline values: CDR1 LNHDA, CDR2 SQIVND (reference sequence). The CDR3, as DNA: TGTGCCAGTAGTCGGCCCCAAGAGACCCAGTACTTC. Its translation: CASSRPQETQYF.

This clone came up once. The rearrangement uses TRBV5-4 and TRBJ1-2; 8 nucleotides align to TRBD1. CDR1 and CDR2 (germline): SGHNT, YYREEE (reference sequence). After removal of 1 base from V and 0 bases from J, the junction contained 8 bases not matched to a gene. This CDR3 has 17 residues. Here the CDR3 DNA reads TGTGCCAGCAGCTTGTTCGCAGGGGGCGACACTAACTATGGCTACACCTTC. Its translation: CASSLFAGGDTNYGYTF.

This clone was recorded once. The V gene is TRBV28, the J gene TRBJ2-7; the D gene is possibly TRBD2 (6 bases). The germline gives CDR1 MDHEN, CDR2 SYDVKM. Trimming left V 5 bases short and J 0 bases short, with 17 bases between. The CDR3 runs 16 residues. Here the CDR3 DNA reads TGTGCCAGCAGTCGGACTACTCTCTACCGCTCCTACGAGCAGTACTTC. Protein product: CASSRTTLYRSYEQYF.

The chain employs TRBV6-5 and TRBJ1-4; D remains ambiguous. V dropped 6 bases and J dropped 0 bases, with 8 bases sitting between them. CDR3 size: 14 residues. From germline, CDR1 is MNHEY and CDR2 SVGAGI. The CDR3 is CASSRAATNEKLFF. CDR3 DNA sequence: TGTGCCAGCAGCCGCGCCGCAACTAATGAAAAACTGTTTTTT.

The genes are TRBV27 and TRBJ2-5; 7 positions agree with TRBD1. This CDR3 has 17 amino acids. Germline lookup yields CDR1 MNHEY and CDR2 SMNVEV (reference sequence). J gave up 1 base and V 1 base, and 9 bases lay outside the gene matches. The CDR3 region is CASSLFADRRLQETQYF. The DNA for the CDR3 is TGTGCCAGCAGTTTATTTGCGGACAGGAGACTCCAAGAGACCCAGTACTTC.

Concerning this clone itself: The same CDR3 also results from other DNA sequences found in this sample. The chain employs TRBV7-2 and TRBJ2-7; D is perhaps TRBD1 (6 bases). Deletions cut 1 base from V and 4 bases from J, with 8 bases between. Germline V lookup: CDR1 SGHTA, CDR2 FQGNSA. The CDR3 extends over 13 amino acids. CDR3 nucleotides: TGTGCCAGCAGCTTAGGTACAGGGTACGAGCAGTACTTC. It specifies CASSLGTGYEQYF.

This clone was recorded once. V usage is TRBV14 and J usage is TRBJ2-7; no clear D gene. This CDR3 comprises 13 residues. Germline V CDR1 and CDR2: SGHDN, FVKESK. V was clipped by 5 bases and J by 5 bases, with 13 bases between them. This CDR3 is CASSYSRLDEQYF. The CDR3 region has the DNA TGTGCCAGCAGCTATAGCAGGCTCGACGAGCAGTACTTC.

The V gene is TRBV5-1, the J gene TRBJ2-7, with D maybe TRBD1 (5 bases). Trimming cost V 5 bases and J 12 bases, with 21 bases left between them. Germline-derived CDR1 and CDR2 are SGHRS and YFSETQ. The CDR3 consists of 13 residues. The CDR3, as DNA: TGCGCCAGCAGGTTGACAGTTTCCCCTTGGTGGTACTTC. Protein product: CASRLTVSPWWYF. Using reference TRBV5-1 and TRBJ2-7 for the parts outside the CDR3, the full variable domain is KAGVTQTPRYLIKTRGQQVTLSCSPISGHRSVSWYQQTPGQGLQFLFEYFSETQRNKGNFPGRFSGRQFSNSRSEMNVSTLELGDSALYLCASRLTVSPWWYFGPGTRLTVT.